Described below is a single TCR beta chain sequence and its context. Its target is unknown. Because the CDR3's place on the DNA is in doubt, the DNA is left out and the CDR3 is given as listed by TCRdb. CD45RO-negative, CCR7-selected cells formed the naive CD8 fraction, which excluded terminally differentiated effector memory CD45RA+ cells. This entry is derived from a study of shared clonotypes between healthy human individuals. Looking at the study overall: Donors, aged 18 to 49, were a couple of women and a few men. CD4 naive cells filled three plates per donor, CD4 memory three, CD8 naive two and CD8 memory one. The study, taken as a whole, reports: What rarefaction showed was incomplete sorted-subset sequencing despite large depth.

Using immunoSEQ multiplex PCR, the repertoire was profiled, and TCRdb retains in-frame clones only, with some absent. The sample carries about 2 million clones, about 94% recorded once. Sample: naive CD8+ T cells sorted from blood. This clonotype was sampled from a man younger than 35 in good health.

The CDR3 region is CAGSWGSGAGKDERYF. This rearrangement joins TRBV6-6 to TRBJ2-7; no DNA check was done on the table's D call, TRBD2. The CDR3 contains 16 residues when both ends are counted. CDR1 is MNHNY and CDR2 is SVGAGI in the germline V gene (reference sequence).